This TCR beta chain is from a study of blood T cells in healthy people across ages. The CDR3 has 12 amino acids. V dropped 6 bases and J dropped 6 bases, with 12 bases sitting between them. Germline values: CDR1 SQVTM, CDR2 ANQGSEA. General study results and limits: Strongly correlated with naive T cell percentage was TCR beta diversity.

This clonotype was seen repeatedly, ten times or more. Its antigen is not identified. Each sample gave at least 7 million isolated PBMCs. A second PCR, run for roughly 7 to 12 cycles, used a sample-barcoded 5' primer plus a J-beta primer mix. Each cDNA molecule, via a template-switch adaptor with 12 random nucleotides, was tagged. Via MiXCR, TCRdb re-called the 5' RACE reads, giving one row per CDR3 protein. Among about 1.6 million distinct CDR3 sequences listed, about 35% were seen once. The specimen was blood. The TCR originated in a woman in her 30s in good health. This chain links TRBV29-1 with TRBJ2-1; D is perhaps TRBD1 or TRBD2 (5 bases each). In DNA form, the CDR3 reads TGCAGCGTAGACAAGAGGGGCAATGAGCAGTTCTTC. Amino acids: CSVDKRGNEQFF.